This entry lists 27 T cell receptor beta chains sequenced from one sample in a study of cytomegalovirus exposure and HLA in healthy donors. 13 Jbeta primers and 60 Vbeta primers were used for the PCR. Assay used: immunoSEQ multiplex PCR; TCRdb lists only in-frame clones, some missing. The sample contains fewer than 150,000 clones, over 50% of which appear only once. The sequencing sample was made of PBMCs. These receptors came from a human donor in good health.

V gene TRBV6-4 combines with J gene TRBJ2-5; D is unclear. Germline V CDR1 and CDR2: MRHNA, SNTAGT. The CDR3 loop spans 15 amino acids. The V end lost 4 bases, the J end lost 4 bases, and 16 bases lay between the germline ends. CDR3: CASSASGSGLETQYF. The CDR3 DNA sequence: TGTGCCAGCAGTGCATCCGGGTCTGGCCTAGAGACCCAGTACTTC.

This chain links TRBV28 with TRBJ1-5; 7 positions agree with TRBD1. V was pared by 6 bases and J by 1 base, with 3 bases of the junction left unmatched. Germline loops: CDR1 MDHEN, CDR2 SYDVKM. CDR3 size: 14 residues. The CDR3 nucleotides read TGTGCCAGCAGACCAGGGGGAAGCAATCAGCCCCAGCATTTT. This codes for CASRPGGSNQPQHF.

This chain uses TRBV28 with TRBJ2-7, with D hard to call. Trimming left V 6 bases short and J 0 bases short, with 12 bases between. The CDR3 contains 14 residues. Germline V CDR1 and CDR2: MDHEN, SYDVKM. CDR3 DNA sequence: TGTGCCAGCAGCCCCGTGGGCGCCTCCTACGAGCAGTACTTC. It codes for CASSPVGASYEQYF.

This clone has only a few counts. The sample holds other DNA sequences that translate to the same CDR3. V is TRBV5-1 and J is TRBJ1-1; no definite D call. Germline lookup yields CDR1 SGHRS and CDR2 YFSETQ. The CDR3 length is 13 residues. V shed 2 bases and J shed 2 bases, with 7 bases lying between them. CDR3 residues: CASSFGGNTEAFF. CDR3 nucleotides: TGCGCCAGCAGCTTCGGCGGCAACACTGAAGCTTTCTTT.

V usage is TRBV4-1 and J usage is TRBJ2-1; 10 bases align to TRBD2. Looked up from germline, CDR1 is MGHRA and CDR2 is YSYEKL. The V segment lost 6 bases and the J segment 9 bases; nucleotides outside the gene matches: 11. This CDR3 has 15 residues. The CDR3 DNA sequence: TGCGCCAGCAGGGCGGAAGCGGGAGGGATTGGTGAGCAGTTCTTC. Translated, it gives CASRAEAGGIGEQFF.

This clone was counted once. J is TRBJ2-3 and V is TRBV11-2; 11 nucleotides agree with TRBD2. This CDR3 comprises 19 residues. V was pared by 4 bases and J by 6 bases, with 18 bases of the junction left unmatched. CDR1 and CDR2 from the germline V gene are SGHAT and FQNNGV. CDR3 bases: TGTGCCAGCAGCTCAGGGGTCGGGTTAGCGGGAGGGCCAGGTGATACGCAGTATTTT. It yields the protein CASSSGVGLAGGPGDTQYF.

V usage is TRBV13 and J usage is TRBJ1-1; 9 nucleotides agree with TRBD1. J gave up 11 bases and V 6 bases, and 10 bases lay outside the gene matches. The CDR3 runs 13 residues. Germline values: CDR1 PRHDT, CDR2 FYEKMQ (reference sequence). The CDR3 bases are TGTGCCAGCAGGGGGACAGGGTCGGATGAGGCTTTCTTT. It codes for CASRGTGSDEAFF.

CDR3 in amino acids: CASSVGTGGSSGELFF. CDR3 bases: TGTGCCAGCAGCGTAGGCACAGGGGGCTCGAGCGGGGAGCTGTTTTTT. This sequence joins TRBV9 and TRBJ2-2; 9 bases align to TRBD1. The V and J ends lost 0 bases and 7 bases, in that order; junction bases with no gene match: 7. Germline CDR1 and CDR2: SGDLS and YYNGEE. The CDR3 totals 16 residues.

V gene TRBV21-1 combines with J gene TRBJ2-7; the table's D call TRBD2 went unverified against the DNA. TRBV21-1 represents a pseudogene. The CDR3 covers 15 residues. In DNA, the CDR3 is TGTGCCAGCAGCAAAGACGCTTGGCAGGCGGGGGAGCAGTACTTC. This gives the protein CASSKDAWQAGEQYF.

This clone was counted a single time. The rearrangement links TRBV5-4 to TRBJ2-1; unclear D gene. The CDR3 has 15 residues. Trimming stripped 0 bases from V and 2 bases from J, with 9 bases between. Germline CDR1 reads SGHNT; CDR2 reads YYREEE (reference sequence). The CDR3 protein is CASSLARGAYNEQFF. The CDR3 region has the DNA TGTGCCAGCAGCTTGGCCAGAGGAGCCTACAATGAGCAGTTCTTC.

This chain links TRBV28 with TRBJ1-4; D is undetermined. The ends were cut back, 5 bases at V and 3 bases at J, with 19 bases in the middle. This CDR3 is built from 17 residues. The germline CDR1 and CDR2 sequences are MDHEN and SYDVKM. The CDR3, as DNA: TGTGCCAGCAGTCCTATGTCCATCGGGTCGGCTAATGAAAAACTGTTTTTT. Amino acids: CASSPMSIGSANEKLFF.

The V and J genes are TRBV5-1 and TRBJ2-3, with 12 positions matching TRBD2. Looked up from germline, CDR1 is SGHRS and CDR2 is YFSETQ. J gave up 3 bases and V 6 bases, and 5 bases lay outside the gene matches. The CDR3 runs 15 residues. The CDR3 sequence: CASTRTSGETDTQYF. The DNA of the CDR3 is TGCGCCAGCACTCGGACTAGCGGGGAGACAGATACGCAGTATTTT.

The chain links TRBV10-3 to TRBJ1-5; TRBD1 matches at 7 bases. Germline CDR1 and CDR2: ENHRY and SYGVKD. J lost 5 bases, V lost 4 bases, and 5 bases had no gene match. The CDR3 loop spans 14 amino acids. The CDR3 bases are TGTGCCATCAGTGGGAACAGGGGAGATCAGCCCCAGCATTTT. Translation gives CAISGNRGDQPQHF.

This clone is a singleton in its sample. The chain carries TRBV5-5 and TRBJ1-4; 7 bases map to TRBD1. The length of the CDR3 is 15 residues. Trimming at V came to 4 bases and at J to 6 bases, leaving 9 bases not matched to a gene. Germline V gives CDR1 SGHKS, CDR2 YYEKEE (reference sequence). This CDR3 is CASSPWTGQYEKLFF. CDR3 sequence (DNA): TGTGCCAGCAGCCCCTGGACAGGCCAATATGAAAAACTGTTTTTT.

This clone was recorded only once. The chain couples TRBV5-1 to TRBJ2-5; 9 bases fit TRBD1. The V gene's germline CDR1 is SGHRS and CDR2 YFSETQ. Trimming cost V 0 bases and J 5 bases; bases outside gene matches: 11. This CDR3 is 17 amino acids long. As DNA, the CDR3 is TGCGCCAGCAGCTTGGGGACTGGACAGGGGATGATGGAGACCCAGTACTTC. Encoded protein: CASSLGTGQGMMETQYF. Full variable domain (rest looked up from reference TRBV5-1 and TRBJ2-5): KAGVTQTPRYLIKTRGQQVTLSCSPISGHRSVSWYQQTPGQGLQFLFEYFSETQRNKGNFPGRFSGRQFSNSRSEMNVSTLELGDSALYLCASSLGTGQGMMETQYFGPGTRLLVL.

This clone was seen a handful of times. The chain carries TRBV28 and TRBJ2-7, with TRBD1 identical over 7 bases. V trimming: 5 bases; J trimming: 0 bases; junction bases outside the gene matches: 1. CDR3 length: 13 residues. The V gene's germline CDR1 is MDHEN and CDR2 SYDVKM. CDR3 sequence: CASSRDSSYEQYF. The CDR3 nucleotides read TGTGCCAGCAGTCGGGACAGCTCCTACGAGCAGTACTTC.

The chain carries TRBV5-1 and TRBJ2-7, with D possibly matching TRBD2 (6 bases). This CDR3 contains 17 residues. With 4 bases removed from V and 0 bases from J, the gap between germline ends came to 20 bases. CDR1 and CDR2 from the germline V gene are SGHRS and YFSETQ. The CDR3 reads CASSPQPPSASSYEQYF. The CDR3 DNA reads as TGCGCCAGCAGCCCCCAACCCCCTAGCGCTAGCTCCTACGAGCAGTACTTC.

This clone showed up just a few times. J is TRBJ2-7 and V is TRBV28; TRBD2 matches 8 bases. Germline V gene sequence: CDR1 MDHEN, CDR2 SYDVKM. V shed 6 bases, J shed 0 bases, and the junction held 7 bases outside the gene matches. The CDR3 loop spans 15 amino acids. CDR3 in DNA: TGTGCCAGCAGGATCGGCGGGACTAGCTCCTACGAGCAGTACTTC. Encoded protein: CASRIGGTSSYEQYF.

V and J are TRBV19 and TRBJ2-3; 9 bases match TRBD2. J was trimmed by 4 bases and V by 5 bases; bases with no gene match: 7. CDR3 length: 15 amino acids. Germline V gene data show CDR1 as LNHDA and CDR2 as SQIVND (reference sequence). CDR3 DNA: TGTGCCAGTAGTTGGGTTAGCGGGAGCTCAGATACGCAGTATTTT. Its translation is CASSWVSGSSDTQYF.

The chain is built from TRBV5-4 and TRBJ1-1; 7 positions match TRBD1. Unmatched junction bases numbered 12, after V lost 5 bases and J lost 5 bases. This CDR3 has 15 amino acids. In germline, CDR1 is SGHNT, CDR2 YYREEE (reference sequence). The DNA for the CDR3 is TGTGCCAGCAGTTATAGAGGGGGCCGTTGGACTGAAGCTTTCTTT. Amino acid sequence: CASSYRGGRWTEAFF.

The rearrangement uses TRBV27 and TRBJ1-5; D unclear. The CDR3 is 15 amino acids. Deletions cut 2 bases from V and 0 bases from J, with 8 bases between. Looked up from germline, CDR1 is MNHEY and CDR2 is SMNVEV (reference sequence). The CDR3 spells CASSLRGISNQPQHF. CDR3 nucleotides: TGTGCCAGCAGTTTACGAGGGATTAGCAATCAGCCCCAGCATTTT.

The rearrangement links TRBV28 to TRBJ1-5; D remains ambiguous. This CDR3 comprises 15 residues. Per germline, CDR1 MDHEN and CDR2 SYDVKM. Trimming removed 2 bases from V and 6 bases from J, with 14 bases in between. CDR3 residues: CASSLEDLLSQPQHF. The CDR3 coding sequence is TGTGCCAGCAGTTTAGAGGATCTGTTATCTCAGCCCCAGCATTTT.

This clone was found a few times. The chain has TRBV5-1 and TRBJ1-1; 7 positions agree with TRBD1. The CDR3 has 17 amino acids. Germline loops: CDR1 SGHRS, CDR2 YFSETQ. Trimming at V came to 1 base and at J to 1 base, leaving 10 bases not matched to a gene. CDR3 coding DNA: TGCGCCAGCAGCTTGAATCCGGCAGGGGGAGCGAACACTGAAGCTTTCTTT. This gives the protein CASSLNPAGGANTEAFF.

V is TRBV28 and J is TRBJ1-2; 9 bases fit TRBD1. Germline-derived CDR1 and CDR2 are MDHEN and SYDVKM. The CDR3 has 14 residues. Unmatched junction bases numbered 5, after V lost 5 bases and J lost 4 bases. Here the CDR3 DNA reads TGTGCCAGCAGTACCACAGGGGGCGGCTATGGCTACACCTTC. It encodes CASSTTGGGYGYTF.

This clone was counted between two and nine times. The chain carries TRBV5-5 and TRBJ1-2; D uncertain. The CDR3 contains 13 residues. The V end lost 0 bases, the J end lost 7 bases, and 10 bases lay between the germline ends. Germline values: CDR1 SGHKS, CDR2 YYEKEE (reference sequence). Here the CDR3 reads CASSLGGGSGYTF. In DNA form, the CDR3 reads TGTGCCAGCAGCTTGGGGGGAGGGTCTGGCTACACCTTC.

The chain joins TRBV2 to TRBJ2-1; 8 bases are shared with TRBD2. V shed 3 bases, J shed 7 bases, and the junction held 11 bases outside the gene matches. CDR1 is SNHLY, CDR2 FYNNEI, per germline. CDR3 length: 16 amino acids. As DNA, the CDR3 is TGTGCCAGCAGTGATGGGCTAGCGGGTGGGGAGAATGAGCAGTTCTTC. This translates into CASSDGLAGGENEQFF.

The rearrangement links TRBV5-4 to TRBJ2-2; 11 bases fit TRBD2. This CDR3 has 16 residues. V was pared by 4 bases and J by 7 bases, with 9 bases of the junction left unmatched. In germline, CDR1 is SGHNT, CDR2 YYREEE (reference sequence). DNA of the CDR3: TGTGCCAGCAGCAAAAAGTCCGGGACTAGCGGCGGGGAGCTGTTTTTT. Residues: CASSKKSGTSGGELFF.